This TCR beta chain was observed in a study of shared clonotypes between healthy human individuals. The repertoire was sequenced with immunoSEQ multiplex PCR; TCRdb's copy has only in-frame clones and lacks some. The sample lists about 460,000 clones, more than 70% occurring once. The count of this clone is one. The source material was PBMCs. The origin of this receptor is a woman between 40 and 50 years old in good health. Some clones in this sample may be carry-over from other donors' samples.

The CDR3 DNA is TGTGCCAGCAGCCAGAATCTTTACGAGCAGTACTTC. This codes for CASSQNLYEQYF. The chain joins TRBV6-5 to TRBJ2-7; no reliable D call. The germline V gene encodes CDR1 MNHEY and CDR2 SVGAGI. This CDR3 is built from 12 residues. Trimming left V 6 bases short and J 4 bases short, with 10 bases between.